Listed below are T cell receptor beta chains from one sample, sequenced in a study of CD8 T cells in ankylosing spondylitis. TCRdb passed the 5' RACE reads through MiXCR, listing each CDR3 protein once. The repertoire has about 150,000 distinct CDR3 sequences, roughly 44% of them found once; the top ten carry over 12%. Specimen: synovial fluid, either unsorted or a sorted T cell fraction (not recorded which). The receptors come from a male donor with ankylosing spondylitis. Both conserved end residues are part of each CDR3. D genes are given only for firm matches. Clone size is stated in some rows and not others, as once, few, many or a class when expanded.

length,V,J,D,size,DNA,CDR3
15,TRBV18,TRBJ1-1,NA,NA,TGTGCCAGCTCACCACCGCCGGTGATGAACACTGAAGCTTTCTTT,CASSPPPVMNTEAFF
13,TRBV28,TRBJ2-7,NA,NA,TGTGCCAGCCTGGACGGGTCCGGTGGCGAGCAGTACTTC,CASLDGSGGEQYF
14,TRBV12-3/TRBV12-4,TRBJ2-5,TRBD2,once,TGTGCCAGCAGTCCAGCGGGGTATCAAGAGACCCAGTACTTC,CASSPAGYQETQYF
14,TRBV29-1,TRBJ1-1,NA,few,TGCAGCGTTGAAGACACAGTGTCGGGCACTGAAGCTTTCTTT,CSVEDTVSGTEAFF
14,TRBV2,TRBJ1-2,TRBD1,medium-sized,TGTGCCAGCCGAGTCGAGGGGGCTAGCTATGGCTACACCTTC,CASRVEGASYGYTF
12,TRBV19,TRBJ2-6,NA,NA,TGTGCCAGTTTCTCTGGGGCCAACGTCCTGACTTTC,CASFSGANVLTF
16,TRBV7-9,TRBJ1-2,TRBD1,NA,TGTGCCAGCAGCTTTCGCTTTGACAGGGTTGGCTATGGCTACACCTTC,CASSFRFDRVGYGYTF
15,TRBV7-2,TRBJ2-3,NA,NA,TGTGCCAGCAGCCTGTCGGAGCCCGGCACAGATACGCAGTATTTT,CASSLSEPGTDTQYF
16,TRBV11-3,TRBJ2-1,NA,many,TGTGCCAGCAGCTTTAGTAGCGGCGCTTTATACAATGAGCAGTTCTTC,CASSFSSGALYNEQFF
14,TRBV15,TRBJ2-2,NA,NA,TGTGCCACCAGCTTTAATAGGGAAGCCGGGGAGCTGTTTTTT,CATSFNREAGELFF
14,TRBV6-4,TRBJ2-1,TRBD2,many,TGTGCCAGCAGTGAGCGGGAGGGCTACAATGAGCAGTTCTTC,CASSEREGYNEQFF
16,TRBV12-3/TRBV12-4,TRBJ1-6,NA,NA,TGTGCCAGCAGTGCCTACCACAGCTCCTATAATTCACCCCTCCACTTT,CASSAYHSSYNSPLHF
19,TRBV7-8,TRBJ2-7,TRBD2,few,TGTGCCAGCAGCTTGACAAATTCGCGGCTAGCGGGAGGAGGGTACGAGCAGTACTTC,CASSLTNSRLAGGGYEQYF
13,TRBV6-1,TRBJ1-1,TRBD1,NA,TGTGCCAGCAGGACAGGGGGCGGGACTGAAGCTTTCTTT,CASRTGGGTEAFF
12,TRBV12-3/TRBV12-4,TRBJ1-1,TRBD1,NA,TGTGCCACCACCCAGGGGGCCACTGAAGCTTTCTTT,CATTQGATEAFF
16,TRBV4-1,TRBJ1-2,NA,NA,TGCGCCAGCAGCCAAGGCCTTTTACAGGGTCTCCTCGGCTACACCTTC,CASSQGLLQGLLGYTF
14,TRBV12-3/TRBV12-4,TRBJ1-4,NA,NA,TGTGCCAGCAGTTTAGGAGGGAAGAACGAAAAACTGTTTTTT,CASSLGGKNEKLFF
15,TRBV4-3,TRBJ2-1,NA,NA,TGCGCCAGCAGCCAAGATTATTCCCTCGGCAATGAGCAGTTCTTC,CASSQDYSLGNEQFF
16,TRBV27,TRBJ2-7,NA,NA,TGTGCCAGCAGTTTATACAAGGGGACGCCTACCTACGAGCAGTACTTC,CASSLYKGTPTYEQYF
12,TRBV6-6,TRBJ2-2,NA,NA,TGTGCCAGCAGGGAAGGCACCGGGGAGCTGTTTTTT,CASREGTGELFF
12,TRBV29-1,TRBJ1-1,NA,NA,TGCAGCTGGTCTGGGGTGAACACTGAAGCTTTCTTT,CSWSGVNTEAFF
13,TRBV7-8,TRBJ2-3,NA,few,TGTGCCAGCAGCCTGGGGGTTCGTAATACGCAGTATTTT,CASSLGVRNTQYF
16,TRBV10-3,TRBJ2-2,TRBD2,NA,TGTGCCATCAGATACCGACTAGCGGGAGAGCCCGGGGAGCTGTTTTTT,CAIRYRLAGEPGELFF
16,TRBV6-2/TRBV6-3,TRBJ2-1,TRBD2,NA,TGTGCCAGCAGTTACTCGAGCGGGGGAGTTCGCAATGAGCAGTTCTTC,CASSYSSGGVRNEQFF
15,TRBV9,TRBJ1-6,NA,NA,TGTGCCAGCAGCCCAGTGGGGGCTGGAGGTTCACCCCTCCACTTT,CASSPVGAGGSPLHF
16,TRBV30,TRBJ2-1,TRBD2,many,TGTGCCTGGAGTGCGGAGTACGGACTAGCGGGAGTGGAGCAGTTCTTC,CAWSAEYGLAGVEQFF
18,TRBV12-3/TRBV12-4,TRBJ1-5,NA,NA,TGTGCCAGCAGTTTAGACATCGGACAGAAAATTAGCAATCAGCCCCAGCATTTT,CASSLDIGQKISNQPQHF
13,TRBV5-6,TRBJ2-1,NA,many,TGTGCCAGCAGCTTGGGACTACCGAATGAGCAGTTCTTC,CASSLGLPNEQFF
14,TRBV4-1,TRBJ1-1,TRBD1,NA,TGCGCCAGCAGCCAAGAACAGGGGGGGACTGAAGCTTTCTTT,CASSQEQGGTEAFF
16,TRBV28,TRBJ1-5,TRBD1,few,TGTGCCAGCAGTCGGCTTCGACAGGGGGCAAATCAGCCCCAGCATTTT,CASSRLRQGANQPQHF
15,TRBV5-1,TRBJ2-1,TRBD2,NA,TGCGCCAGCAGCTTGGAGCCTAGCGGCTACAATGAGCAGTTCTTC,CASSLEPSGYNEQFF
14,TRBV5-1,TRBJ2-7,NA,NA,TGCGCCAGCAGCTTGGCTGGGTACTCCTACGAGCAGTACTTC,CASSLAGYSYEQYF
15,TRBV4-3,TRBJ1-6,NA,NA,TGCGCCAGCAGCCAAGACAGGGGCGCGAATTCACCCCTCCACTTT,CASSQDRGANSPLHF
16,TRBV29-1,TRBJ2-1,NA,NA,TGCAGCGTTGAAGATTCCCCCGCCTACAGGGTCGATGAGCAGTTCTTC,CSVEDSPAYRVDEQFF
15,TRBV4-2,TRBJ2-7,NA,NA,TGTGCCAGCAGCCAAGAAGGGGAGGCCGGCTACGAGCAGTACTTC,CASSQEGEAGYEQYF
14,TRBV27,TRBJ2-7,TRBD2,NA,TGTGCCAGCAGGGGGGGGGACTTCTCCTACGAGCAGTACTTC,CASRGGDFSYEQYF
15,TRBV7-8,TRBJ2-7,TRBD1,NA,TGTGCCAGCAGCCCACAAACAGGGGGCGGCTACGAGCAGTACTTC,CASSPQTGGGYEQYF
13,TRBV3-1,TRBJ2-7,NA,NA,TGTGCCAGCAGCCATAGAACGAGGTACGAGCAGTACTTC,CASSHRTRYEQYF